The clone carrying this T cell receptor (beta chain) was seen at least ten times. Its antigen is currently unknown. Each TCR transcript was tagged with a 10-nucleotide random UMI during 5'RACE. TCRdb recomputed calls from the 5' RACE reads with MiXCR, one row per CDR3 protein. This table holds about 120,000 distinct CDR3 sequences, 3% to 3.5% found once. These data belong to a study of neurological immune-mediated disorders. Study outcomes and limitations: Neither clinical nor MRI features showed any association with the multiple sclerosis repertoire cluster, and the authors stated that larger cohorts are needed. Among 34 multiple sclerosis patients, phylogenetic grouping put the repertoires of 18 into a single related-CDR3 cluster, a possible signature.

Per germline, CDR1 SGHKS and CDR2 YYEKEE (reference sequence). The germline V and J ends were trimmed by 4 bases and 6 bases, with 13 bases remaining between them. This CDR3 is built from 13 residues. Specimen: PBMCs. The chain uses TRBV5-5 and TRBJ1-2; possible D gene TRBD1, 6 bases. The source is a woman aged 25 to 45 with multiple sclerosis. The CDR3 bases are TGTGCCAGCAGCACAGGACAGTATGATGGCTACACCTTC. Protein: CASSTGQYDGYTF.